Presented here are 9 T cell receptor beta chains from one specimen sequenced in a study of cytomegalovirus exposure and HLA in healthy donors (dated by TCRdb to about 2017). Libraries came from the immunoSEQ multiplex PCR assay. A mixture of 60 forward primers for TCR Vbeta segments and 13 reverse primers for TCR Jbeta segments was used in the multiplex PCR. TCRdb's version of the immuneACCESS table is confined to in-frame rearrangements and falls short of the full clone set. An unresolved V gene accounts for under half of the shortfall where checked; the remainder is of unknown origin. This sample is represented by 100,000 to 150,000 clones; about four fifths of them were singletons. The biggest ten clones account for 13% of the sample. Sequenced sample: PBMCs. These receptors originate from an older woman in good health and CMV-seropositive.

The chain carries TRBV18 and TRBJ1-1; D unresolved. Germline CDR1 is KGHSH and CDR2 is LQKENI. The CDR3 loop spans 17 amino acids. Trimming stripped 1 base from V and 2 bases from J, with 17 bases between. In DNA form, the CDR3 reads TGTGCCAGCTCACCACGGAGCGGGCTCGGCCTTAACACTGAAGCTTTCTTT. Translated: CASSPRSGLGLNTEAFF. The full variable domain, rest sourced from reference TRBV18 and TRBJ1-1, is NAGVMQNPRHLVRRRGQEARLRCSPMKGHSHVYWYRQLPEEGLKFMVYLQKENIIDESGMPKERFSAEFPKEGPSILRIQQVVRGDSAAYFCASSPRSGLGLNTEAFFGQGTRLTVV.

CDR3 nucleotides: TGTGCCAGCAGCTTAGCGCCAGACGGAGGCACTGAAGCTTTCTTT. This encodes CASSLAPDGGTEAFF. The rearrangement links TRBV7-2 to TRBJ1-1; D is unresolved. Germline V gives CDR1 SGHTA, CDR2 FQGNSA. This CDR3 is built from 15 residues. Trimming cost V 0 bases and J 4 bases, with 12 bases left between them.

The genes are TRBV9 and TRBJ2-1, with D tentatively TRBD2 (7 bases). There are 13 residues in the CDR3. The ends were cut back, 5 bases at V and 7 bases at J, with 13 bases in the middle. The germline gives CDR1 SGDLS, CDR2 YYNGEE. CDR3 region: CASRQGGDNEQFF. CDR3 coding DNA: TGTGCCAGCAGACAAGGGGGGGATAATGAGCAGTTCTTC.

Concerning this clone itself: The identical CDR3 is also encoded by other nucleotide sequences in the sample. The chain couples TRBV7-9 to TRBJ1-3; D is uncertain. CDR1 SEHNR and CDR2 FQNEAQ come from the germline V gene (reference sequence). The CDR3 spans 15 residues. Trimming removed 2 bases at V and 8 bases at J, with 16 bases between. The CDR3 DNA reads as TGTGCCAGCAGCTTAACGAGGAGGCCCTCGGACACCATATATTTT. Translation: CASSLTRRPSDTIYF.

The V call is TRBV4-3, the J call TRBJ1-6; TRBD1 agrees at 7 bases. The CDR3 is made up of 19 amino acids. The germline V gene has CDR1 LGHNA and CDR2 YSLEER. V trimming: 0 bases; J trimming: 0 bases; junction bases outside the gene matches: 8. In DNA form, the CDR3 reads TGCGCCAGCAGCCAAGACTGGGACAGTGTCAGCTCCTATAATTCACCCCTCCACTTT. Its translation is CASSQDWDSVSSYNSPLHF.

This clone was found a few times. The CDR3 loop is CSVVRDNEQFF. CDR3 DNA sequence: TGCAGCGTTGTCAGGGACAATGAGCAGTTCTTC. The J gene is TRBJ2-1, the V gene TRBV29-1; weak D call: TRBD1 (5 bases). The germline V gene has CDR1 SQVTM and CDR2 ANQGSEA. The CDR3 length is 11 residues. Trimming took off 4 bases at V and 5 bases at J, with 6 bases between the two ends.

This clone showed up just a few times. The rearrangement links TRBV7-2 to TRBJ2-1; 7 bases match TRBD1. J was trimmed by 7 bases and V by 5 bases; bases with no gene match: 8. CDR3 length: 14 residues. Germline V gene sequence: CDR1 SGHTA, CDR2 FQGNSA. The DNA for the CDR3 is TGTGCCAGCAGCCTCGACAGGGCTGAAAATGAGCAGTTCTTC. It is translated as CASSLDRAENEQFF.

The chain combines TRBV6-6 with TRBJ2-7, with a weak D call TRBD1 (6 bases). The CDR3 contains 14 residues. Per germline, CDR1 MNHNY and CDR2 SVGAGI (reference sequence). Trimming stripped 6 bases from V and 0 bases from J, with 12 bases between. CDR3 sequence: CASSSGTHSYEQYF. The DNA for the CDR3 is TGTGCCAGCAGCTCCGGGACACACTCCTACGAGCAGTACTTC.

The chain uses TRBV15 and TRBJ1-4, with no clear D. This CDR3 spans 14 amino acids. Germline V gene data show CDR1 as LNHNV and CDR2 as YYDKDF (reference sequence). Trimming pared 3 bases from V and 5 bases from J, leaving 10 bases between. CDR3 bases: TGTGCCACCAGCAGGAGTAATACGAATGAAAAACTGTTTTTT. Its protein is CATSRSNTNEKLFF.